Listed below are T cell receptor beta chains from one sample, sequenced in a study of cytotoxic CD8 clonotypes in ibrutinib-treated CLL. Assay: immunoSEQ multiplex PCR; the TCRdb copy retains only in-frame clones and omits some. The table has roughly 150,000 clones, 76% seen once. The specimen comprised PBMCs, sampled after 24 months of ibrutinib treatment. The receptors shown here come from a human donor with chronic lymphocytic leukemia. Both conserved end residues are part of each CDR3. Fields, in order: D gene, V gene, J gene, clone size, CDR3 protein, CDR3 DNA. The D gene is left open where the match is weak. Clone sizes are given selectively: once, few, many, or a class where the clone is expanded.

>.|TRBV11-1|TRBJ2-3|.
CASSPSGRGGTDTQYF
TGTGCCAGCAGCCCCTCCGGACGCGGGGGCACAGATACGCAGTATTTT
>.|TRBV21-1|TRBJ1-5|.
CASPPPANGNQPQHF
TGTGCCAGCCCCCCCCCAGCAAATGGCAATCAGCCCCAGCATTTT
>.|TRBV7-2|TRBJ1-5|.
CASSPREPQPQHF
TGTGCCAGCAGCCCCCGGGAGCCTCAGCCCCAGCATTTT
>TRBD2|TRBV10-3|TRBJ2-1|.
CATAGGTDNEQFF
TGTGCCACCGCGGGGGGGACAGATAATGAGCAGTTCTTC
>TRBD2|TRBV7-2|TRBJ2-2|.
CASSPRLWGGTGELFF
TGTGCCAGCAGCCCCCGTTTGTGGGGGGGCACCGGGGAGCTGTTTTTT
>.|TRBV14|TRBJ2-7|few
CALRGGSSYEQYF
TGTGCCCTTAGAGGGGGTTCGTCCTACGAGCAGTACTTC
>TRBD1|TRBV30|TRBJ2-7|.
CAWRAGQGPYEQYF
TGTGCCTGGAGAGCTGGACAGGGACCTTACGAGCAGTACTTC
>.|TRBV28|TRBJ1-3|.
CASSFVGFGNTIYF
TGTGCCAGCAGTTTTGTGGGTTTTGGAAACACCATATATTTT
>.|TRBV19|TRBJ1-2|once
CASSITVGYGYTF
TGTGCCAGTAGTATAACTGTTGGCTATGGCTACACCTTC
>.|TRBV5-5|TRBJ2-4|.
CASSPLPLGDIQYF
TGTGCCAGCAGCCCGCTGCCCCTAGGGGACATTCAGTACTTC